This TCR beta chain was sequenced in a study of T cell responses to AZD1222 COVID-19 vaccine (dated by TCRdb to 2020 to 2023). Regarding the complete study: AZD1222 recipients given second doses at about 4 weeks or at about 12 weeks were pooled, since spike-specific TCR depth and breadth were not found to differ between the two schedules. Enrollment into the trials was organized by age into subgroups of 18-55, 56-69 and 70-plus years, and those subgroups contained approximately 160, 26 and 62 TCR-sequenced participants, respectively. A total of more than 230 trial participants underwent TCR sequencing, of whom 207 had received two doses of AZD1222 and 26 had received two doses of the MenACWY control vaccine. Results and caveats for the whole study, not just this receptor: The vaccine-associated CD4 TCRs covered the entire spike protein, and the dominant responses fell in regions 160-218 and 743-854. Spike-specific TCR breadth and depth rose significantly after two AZD1222 doses compared with day 0 and with MenACWY recipients. Most participants were white British and females outnumbered males, and the authors suggested that clonal diversity may have been underestimated. The 56-69-year group was small, and its depth increase did not reach significance, likely because of low power. Epitopes outside the regions mutated in the B.1.351 and B.1.1.7 variants were reportedly recognized by nearly half of the unique spike-specific TCRs. Conclusions about previously exposed vaccinees are limited because only 5 or 6 AZD1222 recipients were SARS-CoV-2 seropositive at baseline. Because no day 14 peak-response samples were available, repertoires were characterized only after the peak T cell response.

The CDR3 regions of human TCRbeta chains were analyzed by immunosequencing. Concerning the study's data processing: TCRs in the repertoires were matched against a reference library of SARS-CoV-2-specific TCRs that had been generated with the MIRA antigen-specificity platform. Breadth was defined as the fraction of unique TCRs that were SARS-CoV-2-associated. Depth was defined as the fraction of total T cells that were SARS-CoV-2-associated. Using the MIRA data, every spike-specific TCR was mapped to the spike region that the TCR reacted to and assigned to either a CD4 or a CD8 class. Log10-transformed breadth and depth values were compared by one-way ANOVA with Sidak's multiple comparisons tests. What TCRdb holds here is the immuneACCESS table cut down to in-frame rearrangements. Part of the clones is not present; checked against another copy, under half of the missing clones reflect an unresolved V gene, and the others are unexplained. The V and J calls and clone size are taken from that table; D and trimming were inferred from the DNA. For this sample the table gives more than 95,000 clones, of which roughly 87% were detected only once. Around 7.2% of the sample lies in the top ten.

From cysteine to phenylalanine, the CDR3 is 18 amino acids long. The DNA shown is the 54-base CDR3, in frame from base 1. Trimming removed 3 bases from V and 3 bases from J; the gene matches leave 15 bases unexplained. The germline V gene encodes CDR1 SGDLS and CDR2 YYNGEE. Details on this clone: Its antigen is currently not known. Qualities for individual bases were not recorded, and no much larger clone is one base off.

The meaning of the sample's time point label: baseline before first vaccination. Samples from vaccinated people were obtained from the UK trials COV001 and COV002, which included a single-blind randomized controlled phase 2/3 trial of AZD1222 (ChAdOx1 nCoV-19) in healthy adults. Trial participant PBMC samples were collected at day 0 and day 28 after the second dose for TCRbeta chain sequencing. The chain is assembled from TRBV9 and TRBJ1-3; the central 7 bases match TRBD1. The sample here was peripheral blood, taken on day 0 of AZD1222 vaccination. The TCR originated in an adult in good health. The DNA sequence reads TGTGCCAGCAGCGACCCTTGGGACAGCCCGATGGTTGGAAACACCATATATTTT. Its amino acids are CASSDPWDSPMVGNTIYF.